A selection of T cell receptor beta chains follows, all from one sample in a study of blood T cell repertoires in COVID-19. Generated by immunoSEQ multiplex PCR, the TCRdb table keeps only in-frame clones and is missing some. This table has 260,000 or so clones, approximately 88% appearing once. Input material: PBMCs or T cells enriched from blood (not recorded which). The receptors derive from a woman between 40 and 55 years old with acute COVID-19. The CDR3 runs from the conserved cysteine through the conserved F or W. Fields, in order: J gene, D gene, V gene, clone size, CDR3 DNA, CDR3 protein. D genes are given only for firm matches. Not all rows give a size; the values are once, few, many and, for expanded clones, a class.

J: TRBJ1-1
D: .
V: TRBV21-1
size: .
DNA: TGTGCCAGCAGCAATCCGACTGTGAACACTGAAGCTTTCTTT
CDR3: CASSNPTVNTEAFF

J: TRBJ1-2
D: .
V: TRBV10-3
size: .
DNA: TGTGCCATCAGTGACCCAACAACCTATGGCTACACCTTC
CDR3: CAISDPTTYGYTF

J: TRBJ1-4
D: TRBD1
V: TRBV7-2
size: .
DNA: TGTGCCAGCAGCAAAACAGGGGTGACTAATGAAAAACTGTTTTTT
CDR3: CASSKTGVTNEKLFF

J: TRBJ2-3
D: .
V: TRBV27
size: once
DNA: TGTGCCAGCAGTTTACGGAGGGCTGGCCGGGCGACAGATACGCAGTATTTT
CDR3: CASSLRRAGRATDTQYF

J: TRBJ2-1
D: .
V: TRBV5-5
size: .
DNA: TGTGCCAGCAGCTCCAACAGGGCCTTCCTTTCTTACAATGAGCAGTTCTTC
CDR3: CASSSNRAFLSYNEQFF

J: TRBJ1-1
D: .
V: TRBV2
size: .
DNA: TGTGCCAGCCCGGGGGGCCTGGGAACTGAAGCTTTCTTT
CDR3: CASPGGLGTEAFF

J: TRBJ2-5
D: TRBD1
V: TRBV6-5
size: .
DNA: TGTGCCACCCCGGGACAGGGCCTTGGGACCCAGTACTTC
CDR3: CATPGQGLGTQYF

J: TRBJ2-1
D: .
V: TRBV7-9
size: .
DNA: TGTGCCAGCAGACTCCCGTACAATGAGCAGTTCTTC
CDR3: CASRLPYNEQFF

J: TRBJ1-4
D: .
V: TRBV5-1
size: .
DNA: TGCGCCACCCGTCGGGAGGTGACTAATGAAAAACTGTTTTTT
CDR3: CATRREVTNEKLFF

J: TRBJ2-1
D: TRBD1
V: TRBV6-5
size: .
DNA: TGTGCCAGCAGTTACGGGACAGGGTTTGATTATGAGCAGTTCTTC
CDR3: CASSYGTGFDYEQFF

J: TRBJ2-3
D: .
V: TRBV4-1
size: .
DNA: TGCGCCAGCAGCCAACCCCAGGGATTGGCCGTACTATACACAGATACGCAGTATTTT
CDR3: CASSQPQGLAVLYTDTQYF

J: TRBJ1-2
D: .
V: TRBV18
size: .
DNA: TGTGCCAGCTCACCGGTGGTTGGCGGCTACACCTTC
CDR3: CASSPVVGGYTF

J: TRBJ2-5
D: TRBD1
V: TRBV29-1
size: .
DNA: TGCAGCGTTGGACAGGGGGAAGAGACCCAGTACTTC
CDR3: CSVGQGEETQYF

J: TRBJ1-2
D: TRBD1
V: TRBV7-2
size: once
DNA: TGTGCCAGCAGCCCTCCGGGACAGGGGAAGGGCTATGGCTACACCTTC
CDR3: CASSPPGQGKGYGYTF

J: TRBJ2-2
D: .
V: TRBV11-2
size: few
DNA: TGTGCCAGCAGCGAACAGGGTTCCACCGGGGAGCTGTTTTTT
CDR3: CASSEQGSTGELFF

J: TRBJ2-7
D: .
V: TRBV3-1/TRBV3-2
size: .
DNA: TGTGCCAGCAGCCACGAGACGGAGACCTACGAGCAGTACTTC
CDR3: CASSHETETYEQYF

J: TRBJ1-1
D: .
V: TRBV28
size: .
DNA: TGTGCCAGCAGTTTAACAGGGATGAACACTGAAGCTTTCTTT
CDR3: CASSLTGMNTEAFF

J: TRBJ1-1
D: .
V: TRBV30
size: .
DNA: TGTGCCTGGACCACTGGAAACTGGGCCACTGAAGCTTTCTTT
CDR3: CAWTTGNWATEAFF

J: TRBJ2-2
D: TRBD2
V: TRBV24-1
size: .
DNA: TGTGCCACCAGTGATCCCCGATCGGCGGGAGCAAGGACCGGGGAGCTGTTTTTT
CDR3: CATSDPRSAGARTGELFF

J: TRBJ2-3
D: TRBD1
V: TRBV3-1/TRBV3-2
size: .
DNA: TGTGCCACGTCGAACAGGGGTTCCTCACAGGATACGCAGTATTTT
CDR3: CATSNRGSSQDTQYF

J: TRBJ1-5
D: .
V: TRBV25-1
size: .
DNA: TGTGCCAGCAGTGAGACAGGCAATCAGCCCCAGCATTTT
CDR3: CASSETGNQPQHF

J: TRBJ1-2
D: .
V: TRBV30
size: .
DNA: TGTGCCTGGGGACTTTTTCCGGCTAACTATGGCTACACCTTC
CDR3: CAWGLFPANYGYTF

J: TRBJ2-5
D: TRBD2
V: TRBV5-1
size: .
DNA: TGCGCCAGCAGCTCCGGGACTACGTTCCAAGAGACCCAGTACTTC
CDR3: CASSSGTTFQETQYF

J: TRBJ1-4
D: .
V: TRBV15
size: .
DNA: TGTGCCACCAGCAGAGCCGGCCTTCCTACGCTCGGGGTGTTTTTT
CDR3: CATSRAGLPTLGVFF